This TCR beta chain was recorded in a study of CD8 T cells in Susac syndrome. Reverse transcription of about 0.45 to 1 ug RNA was carried out with random hexamers. In TCRdb, the immunoSEQ multiplex PCR reads were re-called with MiXCR into one record per CDR3 protein. The sample records approximately 190,000 distinct CDR3 sequences, more than 85% being singletons. Study-level results: Susac-specific public clones were found in total CD8+ and CD8+ TEMRA repertoires, numbering around 16 and five, respectively.

In regard to this clonotype: Its antigen remains unidentified.

The patients with Susac syndrome satisfied recently defined diagnostic criteria for either definite or probable disease. This CDR3 is 14 amino acids long. The junction had 10 bases not matched to a gene; V was cut back by 4 bases and J by 14 bases. Germline CDR1 reads SGHDT; CDR2 reads YYEEEE. The gene calls are TRBV5-6 and TRBJ1-6; the match to TRBD1 covers 9 bases. The source is a human donor with Susac syndrome. Sequencing was done on a sample of CD8+ T cells from PBMCs. The CDR3 sequence: CASSLGTGQRSLHF. The DNA of the CDR3 is TGTGCCAGCAGCCTCGGGACAGGGCAAAGGTCCCTCCACTTT.